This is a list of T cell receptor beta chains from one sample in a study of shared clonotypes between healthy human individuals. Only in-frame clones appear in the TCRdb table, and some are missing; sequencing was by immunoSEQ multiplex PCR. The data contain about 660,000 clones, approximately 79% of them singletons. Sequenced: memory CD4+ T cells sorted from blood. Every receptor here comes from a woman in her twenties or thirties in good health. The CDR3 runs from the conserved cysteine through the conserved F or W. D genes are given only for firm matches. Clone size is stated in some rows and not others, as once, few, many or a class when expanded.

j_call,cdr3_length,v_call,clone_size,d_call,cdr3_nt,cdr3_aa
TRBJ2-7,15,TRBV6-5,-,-,TGTGCCAGCAGTTCGACAATTTCAGGCTCCTACGAGCAGTACTTC,CASSSTISGSYEQYF
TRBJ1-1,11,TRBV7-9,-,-,TGTGCCAGCAGCCCCCGGGGGGGAGCTTTCTTT,CASSPRGGAFF
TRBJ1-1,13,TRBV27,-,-,TGTGCCAGCAGCTTAGTCATGAACACTGAAGCTTTCTTT,CASSLVMNTEAFF
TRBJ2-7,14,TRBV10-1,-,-,TGCGCCAGCAGTGAATCTAGGACAGTAAACGAGCAGTACTTC,CASSESRTVNEQYF
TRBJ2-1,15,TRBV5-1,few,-,TGCGCCAGCAGCTTGGGCGGAGGGGTCCACAATGAGCAGTTCTTC,CASSLGGGVHNEQFF
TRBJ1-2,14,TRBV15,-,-,TGTGCCACCAGCCGCGGGGGAGGGCTTGAAGGCTACACCTTC,CATSRGGGLEGYTF
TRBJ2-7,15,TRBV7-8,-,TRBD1,TGTGCCAGCAGCTTCCGCAGGACAGGGGAGTACGAGCAGTACTTC,CASSFRRTGEYEQYF
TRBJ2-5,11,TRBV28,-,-,TGTGCCAGCGGGGGGCAAGAGACCCAGTACTTC,CASGGQETQYF
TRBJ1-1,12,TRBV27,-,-,TGTGCCAGAGCTCCCGTCCCGCTTGAAGCTTTCTTT,CARAPVPLEAFF
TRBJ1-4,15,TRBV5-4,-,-,TGTGCCAGCAGCTTGGCCGGGCGGAGGAGTGAAAAACTGTTTTTT,CASSLAGRRSEKLFF
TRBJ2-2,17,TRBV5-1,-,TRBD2,TGCGCCAGCAGCTTAGGGACTAGCGGGATTCTGACCGGGGAGCTGTTTTTT,CASSLGTSGILTGELFF
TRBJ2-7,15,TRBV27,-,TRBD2,TGTGCCAGCAGTTTATTCGGACTAGCGTCCTACGAGCAGTACTTC,CASSLFGLASYEQYF
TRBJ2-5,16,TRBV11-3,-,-,TGTGCCAGCAGCTTAGCTCAGGGCCCAATCGTCGAGACCCAGTACTTC,CASSLAQGPIVETQYF
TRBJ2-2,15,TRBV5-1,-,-,TGCGCCAGCCAGCAGTACTCGAGGGGGACCGGGGAGCTGTTTTTT,CASQQYSRGTGELFF
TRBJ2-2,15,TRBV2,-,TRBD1,TGTGCCAGCAGCCTACAGGGGGTCGACACCGGGGAGCTGTTTTTT,CASSLQGVDTGELFF
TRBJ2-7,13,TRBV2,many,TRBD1,TGTGCCAGCAGGAGACAGGGCACCTACGAGCAGTACTTC,CASRRQGTYEQYF
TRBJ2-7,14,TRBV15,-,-,TGTGCCACCAGCAGAGGGACGTTATCCTACGAGCAGTACTTC,CATSRGTLSYEQYF
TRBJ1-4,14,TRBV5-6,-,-,TGTGCCAGCAGCTTGGAGCAGGGCGGGGAAAAACTGTTTTTT,CASSLEQGGEKLFF
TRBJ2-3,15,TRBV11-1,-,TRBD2,TGTGCCAGCAGCTTCGGGACTAGCGGAACAGATACGCAGTATTTT,CASSFGTSGTDTQYF
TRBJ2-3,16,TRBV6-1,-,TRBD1,TGTGCCAGCAGTGCCTACGGGACAGGGGGCGCGGACACGCAGTATTTT,CASSAYGTGGADTQYF
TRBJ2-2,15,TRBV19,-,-,TGTGCCAGTAGTACCGGGACGCTCGTGGGCGGGGAGCTGTTTTTT,CASSTGTLVGGELFF
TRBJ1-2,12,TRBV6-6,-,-,TGTGCCAGCAGTTACCATGGGGATGGCTACACCTTC,CASSYHGDGYTF
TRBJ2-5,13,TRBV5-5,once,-,TGTGCCACCGGGCGGGGAACCCAAGAGACCCAGTACTTC,CATGRGTQETQYF
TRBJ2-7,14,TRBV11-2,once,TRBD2,TGTGCCAGCAGCCTGACTAGCGGGATCCACGAGCAGTACTTC,CASSLTSGIHEQYF
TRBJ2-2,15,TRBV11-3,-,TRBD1,TGTGCCAGCAGCTTAGTGGGACAGCGGACCGGGGAGCTGTTTTTT,CASSLVGQRTGELFF
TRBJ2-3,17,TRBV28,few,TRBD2,TGTGCCAGCAAAGTTGTAGGACTAGCGGGATCAATCGATACGCAGTATTTT,CASKVVGLAGSIDTQYF
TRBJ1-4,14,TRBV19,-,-,TGTGCCAGTAGGGGCCGAGCGGCCAATGAAAAACTGTTTTTT,CASRGRAANEKLFF
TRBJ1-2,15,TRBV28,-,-,TGTGCCAGCAGTTTACCAGGCAGTCAGAACTATGGCTACACCTTC,CASSLPGSQNYGYTF
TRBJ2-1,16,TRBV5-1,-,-,TGCGCCAGCGACGGCGGGGCCCAACGGAGCGGTGGTGAGCAGTTCTTC,CASDGGAQRSGGEQFF
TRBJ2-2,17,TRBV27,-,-,TGTGCCAGCAGTGGGGGGTCGGGACAGCCGAACACCGGGGAGCTGTTTTTT,CASSGGSGQPNTGELFF
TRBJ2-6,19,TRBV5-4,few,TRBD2,TGTGCCAGCAGCTTGGTGCTAGCGGGGTTTCTCTCTGGGGCCAACGTCCTGACTTTC,CASSLVLAGFLSGANVLTF
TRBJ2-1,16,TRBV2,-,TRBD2,TGTGCCAGCAGTACCTACGGGAGGGCCCTTGATAATGAGCAGTTCTTC,CASSTYGRALDNEQFF
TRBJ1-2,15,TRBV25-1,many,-,TGTGCCAGCAGTGAATACGGAGGCAGCAAATATGGCTACACCTTC,CASSEYGGSKYGYTF
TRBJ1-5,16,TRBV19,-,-,TGTGCCAGTAGCGAACCGGCAGGCCCAGGAAATCAGCCCCAGCATTTT,CASSEPAGPGNQPQHF
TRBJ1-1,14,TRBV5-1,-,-,TGCGCCAGCAGCTTGGGAGCGGAAAGCACTGAAGCTTTCTTT,CASSLGAESTEAFF
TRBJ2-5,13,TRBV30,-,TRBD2,TGTGCCTGCGCGGGGGGTCGGCAAGAGACCCAGTACTTC,CACAGGRQETQYF
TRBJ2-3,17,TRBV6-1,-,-,TGTGCCAGCAGTGCCAGGGCGGGCCTAGGCGCCACAGATACGCAGTATTTT,CASSARAGLGATDTQYF
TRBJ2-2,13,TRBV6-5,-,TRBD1,TGTGCCAGCAGTTACGATCACGGACAGGGGGAATTTTTT,CASSYDHGQGEFF
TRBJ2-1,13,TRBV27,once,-,TGTGCCAGCAGTTCCCCCGGTGGCGGTGAGCAGTTCTTC,CASSSPGGGEQFF
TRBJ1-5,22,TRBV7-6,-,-,TGTGCCAGCCGTTTTATAGACCTGGGACGGACTTGGGATCACAATAGCAATCAGCCCCAGCATTTT,CASRFIDLGRTWDHNSNQPQHF
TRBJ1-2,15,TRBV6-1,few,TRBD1,TGTGCCAGCAGCGCCGGGACAGCATTATCCTATGGCTACACCTTC,CASSAGTALSYGYTF
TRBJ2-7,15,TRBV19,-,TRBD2,TGTGCCAGTAGTCGGCAACTAGCGGGGGCCTACGAGCAGTACTTC,CASSRQLAGAYEQYF
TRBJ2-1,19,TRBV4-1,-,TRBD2,TGCGCCAGCAGCCGCCCAGGGACTAGCGGGTCCGCAGGGGGCAATGAGCAGTTCTTC,CASSRPGTSGSAGGNEQFF
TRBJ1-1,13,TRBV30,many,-,TGTGCTCAGGTGAGGGGCGAGGAAACTGAAGCTTTCTTT,CAQVRGEETEAFF
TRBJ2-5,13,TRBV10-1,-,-,TGCGCCAGCAGTGGACGGCCCGAAGAGACCCAGTACTTC,CASSGRPEETQYF
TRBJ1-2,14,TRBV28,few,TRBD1,TGTGCCACCCAACGGACAGGCCCTACCTATGGCTACACCTTC,CATQRTGPTYGYTF
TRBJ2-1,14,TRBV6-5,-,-,TGTGCCAGCAGAGCTAGGACTGCCGGGGATGAGCAGTTCTTC,CASRARTAGDEQFF
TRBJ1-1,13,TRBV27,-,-,TGTGCCAGCAGTTCTCCAGGGAGGACTGAAGCTTTCTTT,CASSSPGRTEAFF
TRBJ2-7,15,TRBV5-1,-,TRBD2,TGCGCCAGCAGCTTGCTGGCGGGGGACGCGTACGAGCAGTACTTC,CASSLLAGDAYEQYF
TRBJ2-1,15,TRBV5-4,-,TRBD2,TGTGCCAGCAGCTTGAGTAGCGGGAGGGTCAATGAGCAGTTCTTC,CASSLSSGRVNEQFF
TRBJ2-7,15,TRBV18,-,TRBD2,TGTGCCAGCTCACCAGAGACTAGCGCCTACTACGAGCAGTACTTC,CASSPETSAYYEQYF
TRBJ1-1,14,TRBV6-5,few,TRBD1,TGTGCCAGCAGTACGGGACAGGTGAACACTGAAGCTTTCTTT,CASSTGQVNTEAFF
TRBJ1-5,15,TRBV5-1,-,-,TGCGCCAGCAGCTTGGAGCCAGGGGGCAATCAGCCCCAGCATTTT,CASSLEPGGNQPQHF
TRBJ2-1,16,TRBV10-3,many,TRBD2,TGTGCCATCAGGGGGAGTGCGGGAGGGCCAGTGAATGAGCAGTTCTTC,CAIRGSAGGPVNEQFF
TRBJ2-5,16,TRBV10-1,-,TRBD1,TGCGCCAGCAGTGATCAGACCAGGGGGAGTATGGAGACCCAGTACTTC,CASSDQTRGSMETQYF
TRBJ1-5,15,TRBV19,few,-,TGTGCCAGTAAGACGACTGCCGTCGGCAATCAGCCCCAGCATTTT,CASKTTAVGNQPQHF
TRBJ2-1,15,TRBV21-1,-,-,TGTGCCAGCAGCAAAATCAAGAAAACCGACAATGAGCAGTTCTTC,CASSKIKKTDNEQFF
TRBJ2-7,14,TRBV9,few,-,TGTGCCAGCAGCCCTACAATAGAGACCTACGAGCAGTACTTC,CASSPTIETYEQYF